The 20 T cell receptor beta chains listed next were all sequenced from one sample in a study of cytomegalovirus exposure and HLA in healthy donors (dated by TCRdb to 2016 to 2017). Receptor amplification or capture employed the immunoSEQ multiplex PCR assay. The multiplex PCR relied on a mix of 60 forward primers for TCR Vbeta segments and 13 reverse primers for TCR Jbeta segments. As stored in TCRdb, this immuneACCESS dataset retains in-frame rearrangements with V and J assigned. A fraction of the clones does not appear; measured against another copy, unresolved V genes explain less than half of the discrepancy, and the remainder lacks a known reason. Counted in this sample were 150,000 to 200,000 clones; almost 85% of them appeared once. The biggest ten clones account for approximately 2.2% of the sample. The sequenced material came from PBMCs. These receptors came from a woman aged 50 to 60 in good health and CMV-seronegative.

The chain joins TRBV6-1 to TRBJ1-4; perhaps TRBD1 as D (5 bases). The CDR3 is 15 residues long. CDR1 is MNHNS, CDR2 SASEGT, per germline. Trimming took 5 bases from V and 5 from J, leaving 15 bases between them. CDR3 protein: CASSPRGLENEKLFF. DNA for the CDR3: TGTGCCAGCAGTCCCCGGGGGTTAGAGAATGAAAAACTGTTTTTT.

V and J are TRBV18 and TRBJ2-3, with TRBD1 identical over 7 bases. V lost 3 bases to trimming and J lost 1 base; unmatched junction nucleotides: 4. The CDR3 runs 15 residues. Germline V gives CDR1 KGHSH, CDR2 LQKENI. The CDR3 DNA follows: TGTGCCAGCTCACCGAGACAGGGACGCACAGATACGCAGTATTTT. It yields the protein CASSPRQGRTDTQYF.

This rearrangement joins TRBV7-9 to TRBJ2-3; 7 bases fit TRBD2. This CDR3 has 15 amino acids. Germline CDR1 and CDR2: SEHNR and FQNEAQ (reference sequence). The junction had 19 bases not matched to a gene; V was cut back by 8 bases and J by 11 bases. CDR3 sequence (DNA): TGTGCCAGCGCGTCCGGGGGACTACATTCCGCTCAGCAGTATTTT. As protein: CASASGGLHSAQQYF. Complete variable domain (other parts from reference TRBV7-9 and TRBJ2-3): DTGVSQNPRHKITKRGQNVTFRCDPISEHNRLYWYRQTLGQGPEFLTYFQNEAQLEKSRLLSDRFSAERPKGSFSTLEIQRTEQGDSAMYLCASASGGLHSAQQYFGPGTRLTVL.

The gene calls are TRBV14 and TRBJ2-1, with 7 bases lining up with TRBD2. Germline CDR1 reads SGHDN; CDR2 reads FVKESK. The CDR3 has 16 amino acids. V was pared by 0 bases and J by 3 bases, with 5 bases of the junction left unmatched. The CDR3 DNA follows: TGTGCCAGCAGCCAAGATCCAGCGGGATACTACAATGAGCAGTTCTTC. It yields the protein CASSQDPAGYYNEQFF.

The V call is TRBV19, the J call TRBJ1-1; the D is unclear. V was trimmed by 9 bases and J by 3 bases, leaving 17 bases between them. This CDR3 comprises 14 residues. Germline CDR1 LNHDA, CDR2 SQIVND (reference sequence). This CDR3 reads CASHDGRDYTEAFF. The DNA of the CDR3 is TGTGCCAGCCACGACGGGAGGGATTACACTGAAGCTTTCTTT. The full variable domain, completed using reference TRBV19 and TRBJ1-1, is DGGITQSPKYLFRKEGQNVTLSCEQNLNHDAMYWYRQDPGQGLRLIYYSQIVNDFQKGDIAEGYSVSREKKESFPLTVTSAQKNPTAFYLCASHDGRDYTEAFFGQGTRLTVV.

The chain couples TRBV28 to TRBJ2-5; perhaps TRBD1 as D (6 bases). CDR3 length: 16 residues. The V end lost 3 bases, the J end lost 1 base, and 15 bases lay between the germline ends. Germline-derived CDR1 and CDR2 are MDHEN and SYDVKM. CDR3 loop: CASSFPTGKVQETQYF. The CDR3 DNA reads as TGTGCCAGCAGTTTCCCCACAGGGAAGGTCCAAGAGACCCAGTACTTC.

The chain joins TRBV27 to TRBJ2-5; no clear D. Germline-derived CDR1 and CDR2 are MNHEY and SMNVEV (reference sequence). The CDR3 contains 13 residues. Trimming left V 5 bases short and J 10 bases short, with 17 bases between. CDR3 loop: CASSITVPGVQYF. The CDR3 nucleotides read TGTGCCAGCAGTATTACGGTACCAGGTGTCCAGTACTTC.

V usage is TRBV6-5 and J usage is TRBJ2-2; a weak D match, TRBD2 (5 bases). The CDR3 has 14 residues. The V gene's germline CDR1 is MNHEY and CDR2 SVGAGI. V lost 2 bases and J 1 base, leaving 5 bases between the germline ends. CDR3 in DNA: TGTGCCAGCAGTTACGGACTGAACACCGGGGAGCTGTTTTTT. Amino acid sequence: CASSYGLNTGELFF.

The chain links TRBV27 to TRBJ2-5; 8 bases map to TRBD1. The germline V gene encodes CDR1 MNHEY and CDR2 SMNVEV (reference sequence). The CDR3 extends over 12 amino acids. The ends lost 8 bases at V and 5 bases at J; junction bases unmatched: 4. As DNA, the CDR3 is TGTGCCAGCGGTTACAGGGGGGAGACCCAGTACTTC. Protein: CASGYRGETQYF.

This chain joins TRBV11-2 and TRBJ2-5, with 7 bases matching TRBD1. Germline CDR1 reads SGHAT; CDR2 reads FQNNGV. The ends lost 3 bases at V and 5 bases at J; junction bases unmatched: 6. The CDR3 is 14 amino acids. DNA of the CDR3: TGTGCCAGCAGCTTGAGCCCCAGGGGGGAGACCCAGTACTTC. Translation gives CASSLSPRGETQYF. Filled out from reference TRBV11-2 and TRBJ2-5, the complete variable domain reads EAGVAQSPRYKIIEKRQSVAFWCNPISGHATLYWYQQILGQGPKLLIQFQNNGVVDDSQLPKDRFSAERLKGVDSTLKIQPAKLEDSAVYLCASSLSPRGETQYFGPGTRLLVL.

This rearrangement joins TRBV30 to TRBJ2-1; no firm D call. The CDR3 is made up of 11 amino acids. Germline V lookup: CDR1 GTSNPN, CDR2 SVGIG (reference sequence). Trimming stripped 3 bases from V and 2 bases from J, with 2 bases between. CDR3 DNA sequence: TGTGCCTGGAGCGCCTACAATGAGCAGTTCTTC. Its translation is CAWSAYNEQFF.

The chain has TRBV29-1 and TRBJ2-7; TRBD1 aligns across 9 bases. The V gene's germline CDR1 is SQVTM and CDR2 ANQGSEA. The V gene end was trimmed by 3 bases and the J gene end by 7 bases; junction bases not matched to a gene: 7. The CDR3 extends over 13 amino acids. CDR3 residues: CSVERTGAREQYF. The CDR3 DNA reads TGCAGCGTTGAGCGGACAGGGGCTAGGGAGCAGTACTTC.

The CDR3 sequence: CASSWDRNTIYF. The CDR3 bases are TGTGCCAGCAGTTGGGACAGAAACACCATATATTTT. This chain links TRBV7-6 with TRBJ1-3; D might be TRBD1 (6 bases). The CDR3 is made up of 12 amino acids. Germline CDR1 reads SGHVS; CDR2 reads FNYEAQ. Trimming shortened V by 6 bases and J by 5 bases, and 8 bases separated the two germline ends.

The chain couples TRBV28 to TRBJ2-5; 11 bases line up with TRBD2. The J segment lost 7 bases and the V segment lost 5 bases, leaving 9 bases of the junction unmatched. The germline V gene encodes CDR1 MDHEN and CDR2 SYDVKM. The CDR3 has 15 amino acids. The CDR3 reads CASSPWGSGRGTQYF. The CDR3 bases are TGTGCCAGCAGTCCCTGGGGTAGCGGGAGGGGGACCCAGTACTTC.

The V gene is TRBV6-5, the J gene TRBJ2-3; TRBD1 might be the D (5 bases). V was trimmed by 0 bases and J by 1 base, leaving 8 bases between them. The CDR3 spans 15 residues. CDR1 MNHEY and CDR2 SVGAGI come from the germline V gene. The CDR3 loop is CASSYSIRGTDTQYF. The CDR3 DNA sequence: TGTGCCAGCAGTTACTCCATCAGGGGCACAGATACGCAGTATTTT.

This chain joins TRBV7-2 and TRBJ2-7; no firm D call. The germline CDR1 and CDR2 sequences are SGHTA and FQGNSA. CDR3 length: 14 residues. The germline V and J ends were trimmed by 1 base and 2 bases, with 9 bases remaining between them. Here the CDR3 reads CASSLGRLTYEQYF. As DNA, the CDR3 is TGTGCCAGCAGCTTAGGGCGGTTAACCTACGAGCAGTACTTC.

V and J are TRBV6-5 and TRBJ2-3; no clear D. This CDR3 is built from 14 residues. V was trimmed by 0 bases and J by 3 bases, leaving 7 bases between them. Germline assignment: CDR1 MNHEY and CDR2 SVGAGI. The CDR3 sequence: CASSYSRLTDTQYF. CDR3 sequence (DNA): TGTGCCAGCAGTTACTCGAGGCTTACAGATACGCAGTATTTT.

Only one count was recorded for this clone. The chain joins TRBV9 to TRBJ2-5, with 7 bases aligning to TRBD1. Judging by the DNA end, TRBJ2-7 fits better; the J call may be wrong. Germline loops: CDR1 SGDLS, CDR2 YYNGEE. The CDR3 is made up of 15 amino acids. As DNA, the CDR3 is TGTGCCAGCAGCGTGGGATCGGACAGGTCTCACGAGCAGTACTTC. Translating it yields CASSVGSDRSHEQYF.

The rearrangement links TRBV11-2 to TRBJ2-7; 7 bases agree with TRBD2. V gave up 4 bases and J gave up 7 bases; unmatched junction bases: 16. The CDR3 has 16 residues. Germline V gene lookup returns CDR1 SGHAT and CDR2 FQNNGV. The CDR3 DNA is TGTGCCAGCAGCTCCGCCCCACTAGCGAGGTTCGTGGAGCAGTACTTC. The encoded protein is CASSSAPLARFVEQYF.

The chain uses TRBV7-3 and TRBJ2-2, with 10 bases matching TRBD2. The CDR3 is 14 residues long. V gave up 8 bases and J gave up 5 bases; unmatched junction bases: 5. CDR1 and CDR2 from the germline V gene are SGHTA and FQGTGA. CDR3 residues: CASAASGRTGELFF. CDR3 DNA: TGTGCCAGCGCGGCTAGCGGGAGAACCGGGGAGCTGTTTTTT.